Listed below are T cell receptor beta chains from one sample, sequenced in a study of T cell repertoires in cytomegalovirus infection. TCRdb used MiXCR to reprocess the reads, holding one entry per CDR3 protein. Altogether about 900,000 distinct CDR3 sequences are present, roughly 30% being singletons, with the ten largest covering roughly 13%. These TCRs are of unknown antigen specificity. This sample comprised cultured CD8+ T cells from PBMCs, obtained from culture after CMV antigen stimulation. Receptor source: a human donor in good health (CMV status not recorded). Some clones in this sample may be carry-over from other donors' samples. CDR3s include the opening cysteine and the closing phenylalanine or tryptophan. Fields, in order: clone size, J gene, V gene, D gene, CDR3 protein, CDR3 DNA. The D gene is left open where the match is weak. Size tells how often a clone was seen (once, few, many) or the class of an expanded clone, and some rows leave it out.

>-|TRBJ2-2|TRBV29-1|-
CSVEAKLNTGELFF
TGCAGCGTTGAAGCTAAATTGAACACCGGGGAGCTGTTTTTT
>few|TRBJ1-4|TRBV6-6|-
CASSAFGQKDEKLFF
TGTGCCAGCAGTGCCTTCGGCCAAAAGGATGAAAAACTGTTTTTT
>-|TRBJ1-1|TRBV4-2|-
CASSLHPTEEEAFF
TGTGCCAGCAGCCTCCATCCGACAGAGGAGGAAGCTTTCTTT
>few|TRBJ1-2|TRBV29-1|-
CSGGEGSAYGYTF
TGCAGCGGGGGGGAGGGCTCGGCCTATGGCTACACCTTC
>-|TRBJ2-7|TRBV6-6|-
CASRDRRTYEQYF
TGTGCCAGCCGAGACAGGCGGACCTACGAGCAGTACTTC
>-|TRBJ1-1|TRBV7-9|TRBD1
CASSLGLGQGTNTEAFF
TGTGCCAGCAGCTTAGGATTGGGACAGGGTACGAACACTGAAGCTTTCTTT
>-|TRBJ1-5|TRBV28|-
CASSLIQGKGNQPQHF
TGTGCCAGCAGTTTAATACAGGGTAAGGGCAATCAGCCCCAGCATTTT
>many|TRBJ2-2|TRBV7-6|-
CASALRSGELFF
TGTGCCAGCGCCCTAAGGTCCGGGGAGCTGTTTTTT
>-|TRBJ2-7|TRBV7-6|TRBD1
CASSLVDRGEEQYF
TGTGCCAGCAGCTTAGTGGACAGGGGGGAAGAGCAGTACTTC
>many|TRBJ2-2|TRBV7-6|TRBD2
CASSLIRTSGGLTPGELFF
TGTGCCAGCAGCCTAATTCGGACTAGCGGGGGCCTAACGCCCGGGGAGCTGTTTTTT
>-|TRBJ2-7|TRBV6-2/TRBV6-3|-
CASSYIGQPAGLYEQYF
TGTGCCAGCAGTTATATTGGGCAGCCCGCCGGCCTGTACGAGCAGTACTTC
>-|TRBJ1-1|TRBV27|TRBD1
CASSRQGGWAFF
TGTGCCAGCAGCCGACAGGGAGGGTGGGCTTTCTTT
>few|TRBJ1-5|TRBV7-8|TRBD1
CASSQGTGNSNQPQHF
TGTGCCAGCAGCCAGGGGACAGGAAATAGCAATCAGCCCCAGCATTTT
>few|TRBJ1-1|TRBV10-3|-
CAISGGIDGMNTEAFF
TGTGCCATCAGCGGAGGGATAGATGGGATGAACACTGAAGCTTTCTTT
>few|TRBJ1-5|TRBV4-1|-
CASSQDRGGTNQPQHF
TGCGCCAGCAGCCAAGATCGGGGCGGGACCAATCAGCCCCAGCATTTT
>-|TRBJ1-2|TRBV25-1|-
CASSEGRLLEKEGYTF
TGTGCCAGCAGTGAGGGCAGGCTACTGGAAAAGGAGGGCTACACCTTC
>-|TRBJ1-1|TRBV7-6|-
CASSSEEGMTEAFF
TGTGCCAGCAGCTCGGAGGAGGGGATGACTGAAGCTTTCTTT
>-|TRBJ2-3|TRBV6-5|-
CASSYGGRGTDTQYF
TGTGCCAGCAGTTACGGCGGCAGGGGTACAGATACGCAGTATTTT
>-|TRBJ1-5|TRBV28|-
CASRIHSNQPQHF
TGTGCCAGCAGGATCCATAGCAATCAGCCCCAGCATTTT
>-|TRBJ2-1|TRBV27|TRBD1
CASSSDRDLDEQFF
TGTGCCAGCAGTTCGGACAGGGATTTGGATGAGCAGTTCTTC
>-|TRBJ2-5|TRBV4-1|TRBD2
CASSQVLAGDQETQYF
TGCGCCAGCAGCCAAGTCCTAGCGGGGGACCAAGAGACCCAGTACTTC
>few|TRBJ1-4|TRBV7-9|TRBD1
CASSFHPQGANEKLFF
TGTGCCAGCAGCTTCCATCCCCAGGGGGCTAATGAAAAACTGTTTTTT
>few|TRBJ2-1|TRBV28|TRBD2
CASSLGLAGGANEQFF
TGTGCCAGCAGTTTGGGACTAGCGGGGGGGGCCAATGAGCAGTTCTTC
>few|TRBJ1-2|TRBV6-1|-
CASSEILGFSYYGYTF
TGTGCCAGCAGTGAAATATTGGGTTTTAGTTACTATGGCTACACCTTC
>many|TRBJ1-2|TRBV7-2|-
CASTGWTNGYTF
TGTGCCAGCACCGGGTGGACCAATGGCTACACCTTC
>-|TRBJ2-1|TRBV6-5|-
CASKTPGYNEQFF
TGTGCCAGCAAAACTCCAGGGTACAATGAGCAGTTCTTC
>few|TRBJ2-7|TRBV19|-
CASSIDPNLADEQYF
TGTGCCAGTAGTATAGATCCAAATTTGGCCGACGAGCAGTACTTC
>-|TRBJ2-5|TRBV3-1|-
CASSQTYREQETQYF
TGTGCCAGCAGCCAGACTTACAGGGAGCAAGAGACCCAGTACTTC
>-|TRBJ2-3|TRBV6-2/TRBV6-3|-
CASSYSSRADTQYF
TGTGCCAGCAGTTACTCGAGCAGGGCAGATACGCAGTATTTT
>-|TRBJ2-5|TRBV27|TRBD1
CASSLHTDRGLETQYF
TGTGCCAGCAGTTTACACACAGACAGGGGACTGGAGACCCAGTACTTC
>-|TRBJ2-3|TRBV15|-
CATSLDPPRPKADTQYF
TGTGCCACCAGTCTCGACCCACCAAGGCCTAAGGCAGATACGCAGTATTTT
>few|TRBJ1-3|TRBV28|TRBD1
CASSLGTAYSGNTIYF
TGTGCCAGCAGTTTAGGGACAGCATACTCTGGAAACACCATATATTTT
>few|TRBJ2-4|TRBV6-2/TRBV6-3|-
CASSYGRQGTKNIQYF
TGTGCCAGCAGTTACGGCAGGCAGGGGACCAAAAACATTCAGTACTTC
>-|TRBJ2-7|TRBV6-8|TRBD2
CASSYGILAVEQYF
TGTGCCAGCAGTTACGGGATACTAGCGGTCGAGCAGTACTTC
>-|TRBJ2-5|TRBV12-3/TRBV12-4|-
CASSQQTKETQYF
TGTGCCAGCAGCCAACAAACTAAAGAGACCCAGTACTTC
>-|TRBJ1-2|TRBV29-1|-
CSVEVRAGVAGNYGYTF
TGCAGCGTTGAGGTTCGGGCAGGGGTTGCGGGTAACTATGGCTACACCTTC
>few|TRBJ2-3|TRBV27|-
CASSQSDRAWEDTQYF
TGTGCCAGCAGTCAATCAGACAGAGCGTGGGAAGATACGCAGTATTTT
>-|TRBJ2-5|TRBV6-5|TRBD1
CASSLQQGYQETQYF
TGTGCCAGCAGCCTTCAACAGGGGTACCAAGAGACCCAGTACTTC
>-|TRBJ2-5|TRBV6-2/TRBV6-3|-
CASYPGGYQETQYF
TGTGCCAGCTACCCCGGGGGCTACCAAGAGACCCAGTACTTC
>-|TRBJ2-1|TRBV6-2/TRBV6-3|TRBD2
CASSQAGASYNEQFF
TGTGCCAGCAGTCAAGCGGGGGCCTCCTACAATGAGCAGTTCTTC
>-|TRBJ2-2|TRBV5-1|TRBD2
CASSLVLAGEPGELFF
TGCGCCAGCAGCTTGGTCCTAGCGGGGGAACCCGGGGAGCTGTTTTTT
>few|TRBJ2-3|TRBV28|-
CASSLDSSSDTQYF
TGTGCCAGCAGTTTGGACTCTTCTAGTGATACGCAGTATTTT
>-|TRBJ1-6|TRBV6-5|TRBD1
CASSFSTGGDSPLHF
TGTGCCAGCAGTTTCTCGACAGGGGGTGATTCACCCCTCCACTTT
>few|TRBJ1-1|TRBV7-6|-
CASSLFTSYGADKTEAFF
TGTGCCAGCAGCTTATTTACCAGTTACGGGGCGGATAAGACTGAAGCTTTCTTT
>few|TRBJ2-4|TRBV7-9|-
CASSLKGGVNIQYF
TGTGCCAGCAGCTTAAAAGGGGGAGTAAACATTCAGTACTTC
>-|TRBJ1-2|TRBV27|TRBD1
CASSLEGQGAANYGYTF
TGTGCCAGCAGTTTAGAGGGACAGGGGGCAGCTAACTATGGCTACACCTTC
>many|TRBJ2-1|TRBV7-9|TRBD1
CASRPTGGLDNEQFF
TGTGCCAGCAGACCGACAGGGGGCCTGGACAATGAGCAGTTCTTC
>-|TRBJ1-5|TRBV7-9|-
CASSWGWADYSNQPQHF
TGTGCCAGCAGCTGGGGGTGGGCAGATTATAGCAATCAGCCCCAGCATTTT
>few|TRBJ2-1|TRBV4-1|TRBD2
CASSPSASGGNEQFF
TGCGCCAGCAGCCCCTCGGCTAGCGGGGGAAATGAGCAGTTCTTC
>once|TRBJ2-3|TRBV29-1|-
CSVVSPCTDTQYF
TGCAGCGTTGTTAGCCCGTGCACAGATACGCAGTATTTT
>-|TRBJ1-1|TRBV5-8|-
CASSLVLVVDAEAFF
TGTGCCAGCAGCTTGGTTCTGGTGGTCGACGCCGAAGCTTTCTTT
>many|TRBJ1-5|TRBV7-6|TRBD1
CASSLEVGQGNQPQHF
TGTGCCAGCAGCTTAGAGGTGGGACAGGGCAATCAGCCCCAGCATTTT
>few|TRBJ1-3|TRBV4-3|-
CASSQDLATVGNTIYF
TGCGCCAGCAGCCAAGATCTAGCGACAGTTGGAAACACCATATATTTT
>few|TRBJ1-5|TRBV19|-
CASSWPLEGPAQHF
TGTGCCAGTAGTTGGCCTCTGGAGGGTCCAGCCCAGCATTTT
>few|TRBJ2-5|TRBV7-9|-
CASSSLGGSGETQYF
TGTGCCAGCAGCTCCCTAGGTGGATCAGGCGAGACCCAGTACTTC
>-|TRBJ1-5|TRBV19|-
CASSIPGFEQPQHF
TGTGCCAGTAGTATACCAGGATTTGAACAGCCCCAGCATTTT
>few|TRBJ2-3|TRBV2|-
CASSATVDTDTQYF
TGTGCCAGCAGCGCGACCGTGGACACAGATACGCAGTATTTT